Shown below are 26 T cell receptor beta chains from a single sample sequenced in a study of tumor and adjacent non-tumor tissue in lung cancer. The template was RNA from unsorted bulk tissue. TCRbeta libraries were built with three rounds of nested PCR, modified from ARM-PCR. MiXCR, applied by TCRdb to the multiplex PCR reads, yields one record per CDR3 protein. The sample shows approximately 120,000 distinct CDR3 sequences, roughly 74% of them seen only once. The sequenced sample consisted of lung tumor tissue. Receptors were obtained from a woman aged 55-69 years with non-small cell lung cancer.

Details on this clonotype: A read error may account for a junction end that differs from germline. The DNA of the CDR3 is TGTGCCAGCAGCTTAGATTCAGGGGGAGGCACTGAAGCTCTCTTT. It specifies CASSLDSGGGTEALF. J is TRBJ1-1 and V is TRBV11-3, with 7 bases lining up with TRBD1. The germline gives CDR1 SGHNT, CDR2 YENEEA. The CDR3 covers 15 residues.

The chain links TRBV12-3 or TRBV12-4 to TRBJ2-2; TRBD1 agrees at 10 bases. After removal of 5 bases from V and 7 bases from J, the junction contained 7 bases not matched to a gene. The CDR3 runs 15 residues. The CDR3 is CASSPGQGWVGELFF. The CDR3 DNA reads TGTGCCAGCAGTCCGGGACAGGGGTGGGTCGGGGAGCTGTTTTTT.

There are a few counts of this clonotype. This chain uses TRBV28 with TRBJ1-3; D might be TRBD1 (5 bases). The germline V gene has CDR1 MDHEN and CDR2 SYDVKM. V lost 4 bases, J lost 3 bases, and 10 bases lay in between. The CDR3 spans 14 residues. CDR3 amino acids: CASSYGQGGNTIYF. The CDR3 DNA is TGTGCCAGCAGTTACGGACAAGGTGGAAACACCATATATTTT.

Of note for this clonotype: No conserved phenylalanine or tryptophan is present at the end of the CDR3, so a read error is the likely explanation. It is unclear where the CDR3 begins or ends on the DNA, so no DNA is shown, and the CDR3 is as TCRdb lists it. The genes are TRBV7-2 and TRBJ2-7; the DNA was not used to check the table's D call, TRBD2. The CDR3 is 13 amino acids long, termini counted. The V gene's germline CDR1 is SGHTA and CDR2 FQGNSA. CDR3 sequence: CASSPLVGRPLDL.

V usage is TRBV11-1 and J usage is TRBJ1-1; tentatively, D is TRBD1 (6 bases). V was cut by 6 bases and J by 5 bases, with 13 bases left in between. This CDR3 comprises 13 residues. Germline V CDR1 and CDR2: SGHAT, FQDESV (reference sequence). CDR3 bases: TGTGCCAGCAGTTTAACAGGGCGTACTGAAGCTTTCTTT. Translation gives CASSLTGRTEAFF. The full variable domain, completed using reference TRBV11-1 and TRBJ1-1, is EAEVAQSPRYKITEKSQAVAFWCDPISGHATLYWYRQILGQGPELLVQFQDESVVDDSQLPKDRFSAERLKGVDSTLKIQPAELGDSAMYLCASSLTGRTEAFFGQGTRLTVV.

Concerning this clonotype: A read error may explain this, as a much larger clone is one base away. This chain joins TRBV20-1 and TRBJ2-5, with D possibly matching TRBD1 (6 bases). This CDR3 is built from 13 residues. V was clipped by 5 bases and J by 3 bases, with 13 bases between them. Germline V gene lookup returns CDR1 DFQATT and CDR2 SNEGSKA (reference sequence). CDR3 region: CSARQDREETQYF. CDR3 sequence (DNA): TGCAGTGCTCGCCAGGACAGAGAAGAGACCCAGTACTTC.

A word on this clonotype: A junction boundary mismatches the germline segment, possibly from a read error. The rearrangement uses TRBV12-3 or TRBV12-4 and TRBJ2-7, with a tentative D call TRBD2 (6 bases). This CDR3 spans 14 amino acids. This chain's CDR3 is CASSWRGTLNEQCF. In nucleotides, the CDR3 is TGTGCCAGCAGCTGGCGTGGGACTCTCAACGAGCAGTGCTTT.

This clonotype was counted many times. DNA for the CDR3: TGTGCCAGCAGTTACGGGACTGGGGCCAACGTCCTGACTTTC. This encodes CASSYGTGANVLTF. The rearrangement joins TRBV6-6 to TRBJ2-6; no clear D. Trimming took off 2 bases at V and 2 bases at J, with 4 bases between the two ends. The CDR3 runs 14 residues. Germline CDR1 reads MNHNY; CDR2 reads SVGAGI (reference sequence).

This clonotype was observed a single time. This may be a read error: a much more frequent sequence differs by one nucleotide. The CDR3 end shows no conserved phenylalanine or tryptophan, and so a read error is likely. The chain links TRBV12-3 or TRBV12-4 to TRBJ1-1; possibly TRBD1 for D (5 bases). The CDR3 sequence is 12 residues long. V lost 3 bases to trimming and J lost 11 bases, with 13 bases between them. The CDR3 coding sequence is TGTGCCAGCAGTTTTCGGGGGTTAGGCGCTTTCTAT. It is translated as CASSFRGLGAFY.

The V and J genes are TRBV2 and TRBJ1-2, with D uncertain. Trimming took off 7 bases at V and 12 bases at J, with 15 bases between the two ends. CDR1 is SNHLY and CDR2 is FYNNEI in the germline V gene. This CDR3 spans 11 amino acids. CDR3 sequence reads: CASNQLGGNTF. The CDR3 DNA reads TGTGCCAGCAACCAACTTGGAGGCAACACCTTC.

With regard to this clonotype: The junction differs from germline at one of its ends, possibly a read error. The V gene is TRBV11-2, the J gene TRBJ2-7, with D possibly being TRBD2 (7 bases). The CDR3 spans 16 residues. Germline V lookup: CDR1 SGHAT, CDR2 FQNNGV. DNA of the CDR3: TGTGTCAGCAGGTTTGGATACACGGGGGGCCCCTACGAGCAGTACTTC. It encodes CVSRFGYTGGPYEQYF.

Worth noting for this clonotype: A junction boundary mismatches the germline segment, possibly from a read error. V gene TRBV11-3 combines with J gene TRBJ1-2; D perhaps matches TRBD1 (6 bases). The germline gives CDR1 SGHNT, CDR2 YENEEA. The CDR3 runs to 13 residues. This CDR3 is CASSSDGKQGYTF. In DNA, the CDR3 is TGTGCCAGCAGCTCAGATGGAAAACAGGGCTACACTTTC.

Worth noting for this clonotype: One junction end disagrees with the germline gene, perhaps due to a read error. The chain uses TRBV20-1 and TRBJ1-5; 7 nucleotides align to TRBD1. Germline-derived CDR1 and CDR2 are DFQATT and SNEGSKA (reference sequence). This CDR3 is 15 amino acids long. This CDR3 reads CNASRQGGSDQPQHF. CDR3 bases: TGCAATGCTAGTAGGCAGGGGGGAAGCGATCAGCCCCAGCATTTT.

Remarks on this clonotype: The junction departs from germline at one end; a sequencing error may be responsible. This rearrangement joins TRBV11-2 to TRBJ1-1; D gene unclear. CDR3 length equals 15 residues. Looked up from germline, CDR1 is SGHAT and CDR2 is FQNNGV. The CDR3 coding sequence is TGTGCCAGCAGCTTAGATCAGTCCCTGAACATTGAAGTTTTCTTT. Translated: CASSLDQSLNIEVFF. The full variable domain, rest sourced from reference TRBV11-2 and TRBJ1-1, is EAGVAQSPRYKIIEKRQSVAFWCNPISGHATLYWYQQILGQGPKLLIQFQNNGVVDDSQLPKDRFSAERLKGVDSTLKIQPAKLEDSAVYLCASSLDQSLNIEVFFGQGTRLTVV.

In regard to this clonotype: One end of the junction is discordant with germline, which a read error may explain. The V gene is TRBV11-3, the J gene TRBJ1-1; D uncertain. Germline V gives CDR1 SGHNT, CDR2 YENEEA. This CDR3 spans 15 amino acids. In DNA form, the CDR3 reads TGTGCCAGTAGCTTAGATTCGGCGAGAGGCATTGAAGCTTTCTTT. Encoded protein: CASSLDSARGIEAFF.

The count of this clonotype is one. J is TRBJ1-5 and V is TRBV28; no clear D. The germline V and J ends were trimmed by 8 bases and 4 bases, with 18 bases remaining between them. Germline assignment: CDR1 MDHEN and CDR2 SYDVKM. The CDR3 sequence is 15 residues long. The CDR3 region is CASGTPDRINQPQHF. The DNA for the CDR3 is TGTGCCAGCGGTACACCGGACCGAATTAATCAGCCCCAGCATTTT.

This clonotype was observed a single time. This may arise from a read error, as a much more abundant clone is one base away. This rearrangement joins TRBV10-3 to TRBJ2-2, with D tentatively TRBD2 (5 bases). CDR3 length: 14 residues. The V end lost 7 bases, the J end lost 5 bases, and 14 bases lay between the germline ends. The germline V gene encodes CDR1 ENHRY and CDR2 SYGVKD. The CDR3 coding sequence is TGTGCCATCAATAGGACTGAAAGAACCGGGGAGCTGTTTTTT. Protein sequence: CAINRTERTGELFF.

Turning to this clonotype: One end of the junction varies from germline; a read error may be responsible. The CDR3 DNA follows: TGCGCCAGCAGCCAAAGAGCTAACTATGGCTTCACCTTC. Translating it yields CASSQRANYGFTF. This chain connects TRBV4-3 to TRBJ1-2, with D uncertain. Germline V CDR1 and CDR2: LGHNA, YSLEER. The CDR3 length is 13 residues.

CDR3 sequence: CSTPDAARTSGRGGQFF. The DNA for the CDR3 is TGCAGTACCCCTGATGCCGCGAGGACTAGCGGGAGAGGCGGTCAGTTCTTC. The chain is built from TRBV20-1 and TRBJ2-1; TRBD2 agrees at 13 bases. The germline CDR1 and CDR2 sequences are DFQATT and SNEGSKA (reference sequence). Germline trimming cut 8 bases from V and 13 bases from J; bases unmatched to any gene: 23. This CDR3 comprises 17 residues.

Turning to this clonotype: At one end the junction does not follow the germline gene, possibly because of a read error. The chain recombines TRBV11-2 with TRBJ2-5; 11 nucleotides agree with TRBD1. Germline V gene data show CDR1 as SGHAT and CDR2 as FQNNGV. CDR3 size: 14 residues. The CDR3 region has the DNA TGTGCTAGCAGCGTCGGGACAGGGGGTCAGACCCAGTACTTC. Protein sequence: CASSVGTGGQTQYF.

Comment on this clonotype: This CDR3 fails to terminate in the conserved phenylalanine or tryptophan, so it likely reflects a read error. The V and J genes are TRBV7-3 and TRBJ2-3; D uncertain. The CDR3 consists of 13 residues. Germline V CDR1 and CDR2: SGHTA, FQGTGA. The DNA for the CDR3 is TGTGCCAGCAGCTTAGTTTACACATATACGCAGTATCTT. It is translated as CASSLVYTYTQYL.

The chain links TRBV11-2 to TRBJ2-1, with D possibly matching TRBD2 (6 bases). Trimming shortened V by 5 bases and J by 12 bases, and 26 bases separated the two germline ends. The CDR3 spans 16 residues. The V gene's germline CDR1 is SGHAT and CDR2 FQNNGV. This chain's CDR3 is CASSNKTGLVFGGQFF. The CDR3 region has the DNA TGTGCCAGCAGCAATAAAACGGGACTCGTATTCGGGGGGCAGTTCTTC. Filled out from reference TRBV11-2 and TRBJ2-1, the complete variable domain reads EAGVAQSPRYKIIEKRQSVAFWCNPISGHATLYWYQQILGQGPKLLIQFQNNGVVDDSQLPKDRFSAERLKGVDSTLKIQPAKLEDSAVYLCASSNKTGLVFGGQFFGPGTRLTVL.

With regard to this clonotype: Without the conserved terminal phenylalanine or tryptophan, this CDR3 likely stems from a read error. J is TRBJ2-1 and V is TRBV11-3, with 12 bases aligning to TRBD2. V lost 6 bases and J lost 9; bases outside the gene matches: 15. CDR3 length equals 17 residues. Germline values: CDR1 SGHNT, CDR2 YENEEA. This CDR3 reads CASSLELTSGSHSEQFL. DNA for the CDR3: TGTGCCAGCAGTCTAGAGTTGACTAGCGGGAGCCACAGTGAGCAGTTCCTC.

For this clonotype: This may be a read error: a much more frequent sequence differs by one nucleotide. The chain has TRBV28 and TRBJ1-5, with no clear D. V shed 3 bases and J shed 7 bases, with 13 bases lying between them. The CDR3 loop spans 14 amino acids. CDR1 is MDHEN, CDR2 SYDVKM, per germline. The CDR3 DNA reads as TGTGCCAGCAGTTTGGGGATGAGTGGACAGCCCCAGCATTTT. Translated, it gives CASSLGMSGQPQHF.

Note on this clonotype: Sequence at one end of the junction differs from germline and may be a read error. The V call is TRBV20-1, the J call TRBJ1-5; D is unclear. CDR1 and CDR2 from the germline V gene are DFQATT and SNEGSKA (reference sequence). The CDR3 totals 16 residues. CDR3 DNA sequence: TGCAGTTCTAGAGACGAGGGATTAGGAAGCAATCAGCCCCAGCATTTT. Translation: CSSRDEGLGSNQPQHF.

The chain has TRBV5-5 and TRBJ1-3, with no clear D. CDR1 and CDR2 (germline): SGHKS, YYEKEE (reference sequence). V was clipped by 3 bases and J by 3 bases, with 10 bases between them. This CDR3 comprises 14 residues. The CDR3 DNA is TGTGCCAGCAGCTCGACAAGGGTTGGAAACACCATATATTTT. Protein: CASSSTRVGNTIYF.